The clone carrying this T cell receptor beta chain was observed a few times. This specimen comes from a study of blood T cell repertoires in COVID-19. Overall study context: From T cells, B-cell-depleted T cells, or PBMCs came the material, which was cDNA or gDNA.

Original processing methods: The assay estimated nucleated cells by amplifying reference gene primers. Data came from immunoSEQ multiplex PCR; TCRdb stores just in-frame clones and leaves some out. The D gene and trimming were derived from the DNA, and the V and J assignments and clone size from that table. The sample has over 300,000 clones, 85% to 90% seen once. Enrolled through a virtual design, the participants were between 18 and 89 years of age and came from under 25 US areas. Assignment of participants to cohorts was predicated upon participant-reported clinical history. Trimming shortened V by 0 bases and J by 3 bases, and 12 bases separated the two germline ends. CDR1 and CDR2 (germline): LNHNV, YYDKDF (reference sequence). This CDR3 spans 16 amino acids.

The sample taken for sequencing was PBMCs or T cells enriched from blood (not recorded which). The TCR originated in a woman aged 25 to 39 with acute COVID-19. The gene calls are TRBV15 and TRBJ2-1; D call uncertain. This CDR3 is CATSRDYGGYYNEQFF. The DNA of the CDR3 is TGTGCCACCAGCAGAGATTACGGCGGTTACTACAATGAGCAGTTCTTC.